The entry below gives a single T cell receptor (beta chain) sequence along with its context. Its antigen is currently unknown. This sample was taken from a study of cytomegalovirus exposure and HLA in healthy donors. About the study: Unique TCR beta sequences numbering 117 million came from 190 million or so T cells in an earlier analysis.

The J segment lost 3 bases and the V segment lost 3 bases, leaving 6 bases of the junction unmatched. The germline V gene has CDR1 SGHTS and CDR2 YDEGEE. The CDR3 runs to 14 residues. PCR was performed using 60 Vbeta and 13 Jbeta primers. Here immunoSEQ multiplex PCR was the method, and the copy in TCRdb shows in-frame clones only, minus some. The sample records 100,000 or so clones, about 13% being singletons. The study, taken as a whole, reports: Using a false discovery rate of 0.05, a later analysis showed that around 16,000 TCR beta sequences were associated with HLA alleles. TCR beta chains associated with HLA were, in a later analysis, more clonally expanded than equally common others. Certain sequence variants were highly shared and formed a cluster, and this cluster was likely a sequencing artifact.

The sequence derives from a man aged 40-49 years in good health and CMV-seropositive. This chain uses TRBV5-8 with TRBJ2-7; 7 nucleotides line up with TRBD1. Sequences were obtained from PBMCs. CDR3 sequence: CASSSWTGHYEQYF. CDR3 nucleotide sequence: TGTGCCAGCAGCTCCTGGACAGGCCACTACGAGCAGTACTTC.